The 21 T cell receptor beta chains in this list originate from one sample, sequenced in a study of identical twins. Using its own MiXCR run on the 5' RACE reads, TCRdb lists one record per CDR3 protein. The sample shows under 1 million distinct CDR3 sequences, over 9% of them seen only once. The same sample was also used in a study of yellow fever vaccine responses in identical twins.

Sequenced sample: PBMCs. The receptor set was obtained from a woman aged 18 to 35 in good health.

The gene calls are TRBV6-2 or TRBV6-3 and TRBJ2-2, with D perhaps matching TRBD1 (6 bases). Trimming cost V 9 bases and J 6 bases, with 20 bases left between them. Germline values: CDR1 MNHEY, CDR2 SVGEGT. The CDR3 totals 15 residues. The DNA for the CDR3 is TGTGCCAGATGGGTTCTACAGGGAGAGTCCGGGGAGCTGTTTTTT. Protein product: CARWVLQGESGELFF.

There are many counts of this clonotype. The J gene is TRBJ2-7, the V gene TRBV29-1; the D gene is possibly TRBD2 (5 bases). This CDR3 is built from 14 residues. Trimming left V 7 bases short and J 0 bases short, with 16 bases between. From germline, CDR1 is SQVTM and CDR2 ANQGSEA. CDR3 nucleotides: TGCAGCGCGACGGGAAGTAGGAGCTCCTACGAGCAGTACTTC. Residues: CSATGSRSSYEQYF.

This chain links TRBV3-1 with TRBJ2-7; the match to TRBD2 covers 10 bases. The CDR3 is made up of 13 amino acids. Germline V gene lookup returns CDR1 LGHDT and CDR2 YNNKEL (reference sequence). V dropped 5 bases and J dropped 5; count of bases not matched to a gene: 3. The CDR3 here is CASSLSGRDEQYF. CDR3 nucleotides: TGTGCCAGCAGCTTGAGCGGGAGGGACGAGCAGTACTTC.

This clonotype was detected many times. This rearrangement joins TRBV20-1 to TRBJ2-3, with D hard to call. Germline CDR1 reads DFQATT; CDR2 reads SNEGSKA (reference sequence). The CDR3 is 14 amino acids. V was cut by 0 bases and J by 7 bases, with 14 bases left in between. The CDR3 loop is CSARDLQERNTQYF. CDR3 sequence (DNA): TGCAGTGCTAGAGATCTGCAGGAACGAAATACGCAGTATTTT.

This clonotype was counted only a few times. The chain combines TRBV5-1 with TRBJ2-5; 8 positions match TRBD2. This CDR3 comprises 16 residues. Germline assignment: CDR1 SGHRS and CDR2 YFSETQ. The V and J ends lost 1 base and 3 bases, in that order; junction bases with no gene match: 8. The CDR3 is CASSLFGGRNKETQYF. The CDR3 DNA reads TGCGCCAGCAGCTTGTTTGGCGGGAGGAACAAAGAGACCCAGTACTTC.

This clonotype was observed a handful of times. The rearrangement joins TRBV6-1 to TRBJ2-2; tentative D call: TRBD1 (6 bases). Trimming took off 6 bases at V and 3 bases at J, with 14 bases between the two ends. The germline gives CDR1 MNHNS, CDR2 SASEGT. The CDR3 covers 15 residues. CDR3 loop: CASRNRDGYTGELFF. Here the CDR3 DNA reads TGTGCCAGCAGGAACAGGGATGGGTACACCGGGGAGCTGTTTTTT.

The CDR3, as DNA: TGTGCCAGCAGCGGGGGACAGGGGGCGGCCGGGGAGCTGTTTTTT. Translated, it gives CASSGGQGAAGELFF. This chain connects TRBV11-2 to TRBJ2-2, with 12 bases identical to TRBD1. CDR3 length: 15 amino acids. Germline-derived CDR1 and CDR2 are SGHAT and FQNNGV. The V gene end was trimmed by 5 bases and the J gene end by 6 bases; junction bases not matched to a gene: 4.

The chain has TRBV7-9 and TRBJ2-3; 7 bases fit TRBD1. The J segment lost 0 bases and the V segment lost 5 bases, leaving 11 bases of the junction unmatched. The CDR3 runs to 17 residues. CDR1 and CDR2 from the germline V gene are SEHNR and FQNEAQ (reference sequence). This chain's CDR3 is CASSPEDGTESTDTQYF. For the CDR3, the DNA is TGTGCCAGCAGCCCCGAAGACGGGACAGAAAGCACAGATACGCAGTATTTT.

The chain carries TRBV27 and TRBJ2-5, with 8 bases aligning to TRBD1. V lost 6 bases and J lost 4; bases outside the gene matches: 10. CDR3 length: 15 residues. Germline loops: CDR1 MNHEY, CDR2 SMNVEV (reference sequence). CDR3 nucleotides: TGTGCCAGCAGCCTCCACCGGACAGGGCTAGAGACCCAGTACTTC. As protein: CASSLHRTGLETQYF.

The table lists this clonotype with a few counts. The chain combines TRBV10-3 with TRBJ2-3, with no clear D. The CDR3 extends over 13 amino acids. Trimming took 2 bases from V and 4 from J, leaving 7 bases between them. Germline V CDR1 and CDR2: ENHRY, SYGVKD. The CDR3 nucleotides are TGTGCCATCAGTGAGGGTGTTTCAGATACGCAGTATTTT. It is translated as CAISEGVSDTQYF.

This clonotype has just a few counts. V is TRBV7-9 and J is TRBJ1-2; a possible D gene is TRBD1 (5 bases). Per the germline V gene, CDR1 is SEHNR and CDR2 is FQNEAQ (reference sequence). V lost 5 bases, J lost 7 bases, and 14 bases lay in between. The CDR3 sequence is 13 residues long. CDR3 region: CASSPRETGGYTF. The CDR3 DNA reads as TGTGCCAGCAGCCCCAGGGAAACGGGTGGCTACACCTTC. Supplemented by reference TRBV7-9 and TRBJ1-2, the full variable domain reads DTGVSQNPRHKITKRGQNVTFRCDPISEHNRLYWYRQTLGQGPEFLTYFQNEAQLEKSRLLSDRFSAERPKGSFSTLEIQRTEQGDSAMYLCASSPRETGGYTFGSGTRLTVV.

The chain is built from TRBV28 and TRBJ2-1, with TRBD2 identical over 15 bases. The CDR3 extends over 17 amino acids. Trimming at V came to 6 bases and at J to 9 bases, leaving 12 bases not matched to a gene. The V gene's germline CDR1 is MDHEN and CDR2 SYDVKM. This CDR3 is CASSWTSGRAGGPEQFF. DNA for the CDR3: TGTGCCAGCAGCTGGACTAGCGGGAGGGCCGGTGGGCCTGAGCAGTTCTTC.

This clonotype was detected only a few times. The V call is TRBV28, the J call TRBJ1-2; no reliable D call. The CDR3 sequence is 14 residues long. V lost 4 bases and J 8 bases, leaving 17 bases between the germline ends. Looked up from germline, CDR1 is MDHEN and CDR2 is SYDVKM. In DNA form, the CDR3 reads TGTGCCAGCAGTTCTTACGACGGTTTTGAGGGCTACACCTTC. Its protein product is CASSSYDGFEGYTF.

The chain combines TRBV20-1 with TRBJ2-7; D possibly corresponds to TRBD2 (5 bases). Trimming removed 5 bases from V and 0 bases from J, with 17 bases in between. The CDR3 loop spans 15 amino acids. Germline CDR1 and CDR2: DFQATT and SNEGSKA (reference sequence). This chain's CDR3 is CSAPYPSPSSYEQYF. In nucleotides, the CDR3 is TGCAGTGCTCCATATCCTAGCCCTAGCTCCTACGAGCAGTACTTC.

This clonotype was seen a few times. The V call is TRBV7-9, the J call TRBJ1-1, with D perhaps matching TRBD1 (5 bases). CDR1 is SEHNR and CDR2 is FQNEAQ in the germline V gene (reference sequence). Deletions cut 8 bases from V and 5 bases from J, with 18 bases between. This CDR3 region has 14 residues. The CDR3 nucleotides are TGTGCCAGCTCCCCTGGGGCGGGATTAACTGAAGCTTTCTTT. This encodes CASSPGAGLTEAFF.

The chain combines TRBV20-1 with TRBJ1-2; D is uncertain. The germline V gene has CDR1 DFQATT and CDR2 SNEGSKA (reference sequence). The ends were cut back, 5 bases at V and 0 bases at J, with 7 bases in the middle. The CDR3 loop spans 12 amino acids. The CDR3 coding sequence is TGCAGTGCTGGGCAGACTAACTATGGCTACACCTTC. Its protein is CSAGQTNYGYTF.

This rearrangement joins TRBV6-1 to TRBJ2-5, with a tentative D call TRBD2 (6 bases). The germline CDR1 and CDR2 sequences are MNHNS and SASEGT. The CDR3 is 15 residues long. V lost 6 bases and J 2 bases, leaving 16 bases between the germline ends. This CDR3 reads CASRSAGSAQETQYF. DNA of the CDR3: TGTGCCAGCAGATCGGCGGGGTCGGCTCAAGAGACCCAGTACTTC.

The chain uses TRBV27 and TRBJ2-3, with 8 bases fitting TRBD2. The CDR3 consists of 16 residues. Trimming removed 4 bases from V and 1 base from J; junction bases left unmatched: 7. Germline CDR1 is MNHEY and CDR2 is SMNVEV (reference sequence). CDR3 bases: TGTGCCAGCAGTTCCTTAGCGGGACTACGCACAGATACGCAGTATTTT. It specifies CASSSLAGLRTDTQYF.

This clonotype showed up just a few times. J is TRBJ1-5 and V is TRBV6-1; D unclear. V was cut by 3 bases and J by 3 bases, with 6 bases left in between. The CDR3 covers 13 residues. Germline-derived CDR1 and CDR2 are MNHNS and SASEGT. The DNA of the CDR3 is TGTGCCAGCAGTGACAGCTCCAATCAGCCCCAGCATTTT. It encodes CASSDSSNQPQHF.

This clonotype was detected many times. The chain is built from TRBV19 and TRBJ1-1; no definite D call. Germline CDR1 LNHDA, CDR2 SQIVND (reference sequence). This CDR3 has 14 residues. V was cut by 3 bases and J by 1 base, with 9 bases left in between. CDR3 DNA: TGTGCCAGTAGTATCGCCGGCGCGAACACTGAAGCTTTCTTT. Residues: CASSIAGANTEAFF.

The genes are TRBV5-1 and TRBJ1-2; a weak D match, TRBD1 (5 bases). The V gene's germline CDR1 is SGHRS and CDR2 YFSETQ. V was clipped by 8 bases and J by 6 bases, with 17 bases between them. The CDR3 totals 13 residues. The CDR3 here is CASSGAFANGYTF. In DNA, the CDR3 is TGCGCCAGTTCTGGGGCATTTGCCAATGGCTACACCTTC.